What follows are 11 T cell receptor beta chains derived from one specimen sequenced in a study of blood T cell repertoires in COVID-19. Using immunoSEQ multiplex PCR, the repertoire was profiled, and TCRdb retains in-frame clones only, with some absent. The sample yields a few hundred thousand clones, roughly 87% seen once. Sequencing was performed on peripheral blood. Receptors were obtained from a middle-aged woman who had recovered from COVID-19.

The chain combines TRBV7-9 with TRBJ1-2, with D tentatively TRBD1 (6 bases). V gave up 3 bases and J gave up 0 bases, with 11 bases separating them. The V gene's germline CDR1 is SEHNR and CDR2 FQNEAQ (reference sequence). This CDR3 is built from 15 residues. The CDR3 DNA follows: TGTGCCAGCAGCTTTGGGGGCTATCCTAACTATGGCTACACCTTC. Translation gives CASSFGGYPNYGYTF.

The chain recombines TRBV5-6 with TRBJ1-2, with D maybe TRBD1 (6 bases). The CDR3 extends over 12 amino acids. The germline gives CDR1 SGHDT, CDR2 YYEEEE. V lost 3 bases and J 6 bases, leaving 9 bases between the germline ends. CDR3 sequence: CASSWGTNGYTF. CDR3 bases: TGTGCCAGCAGCTGGGGGACAAATGGCTACACCTTC. Using reference TRBV5-6 and TRBJ1-2 for the parts outside the CDR3, the full variable domain is DAGVTQSPTHLIKTRGQQVTLRCSPKSGHDTVSWYQQALGQGPQFIFQYYEEEERQRGNFPDRFSGHQFPNYSSELNVNALLLGDSALYLCASSWGTNGYTFGSGTRLTVV.

The chain employs TRBV7-8 and TRBJ2-1, with TRBD2 matching 10 bases. This CDR3 has 13 residues. Germline V gives CDR1 SGHVS, CDR2 FQNEAQ. The V gene end was trimmed by 4 bases and the J gene end by 10 bases; junction bases not matched to a gene: 4. Written as DNA, the CDR3 is TGTGCCAGCAGCTCCCTGGGACTAGCGGAGCAGTTCTTC. Translation: CASSSLGLAEQFF.

The chain has TRBV5-6 and TRBJ2-3; 9 nucleotides line up with TRBD2. The CDR3 consists of 14 residues. Trimming took 6 bases from V and 3 from J; bases not matched to a gene: 5. Germline V gives CDR1 SGHDT, CDR2 YYEEEE. CDR3 loop: CASMREGRTDTQYF. In DNA, the CDR3 is TGTGCCAGCATGCGGGAGGGCCGGACAGATACGCAGTATTTT.

The gene calls are TRBV10-3 and TRBJ1-1, with 9 bases fitting TRBD1. CDR1 ENHRY and CDR2 SYGVKD come from the germline V gene. With 6 bases clipped from V and 7 bases from J, the junction kept 9 bases outside the gene matches. The CDR3 has 14 residues. The CDR3 here is CAIRSGTGHGEAFF. DNA of the CDR3: TGTGCCATCAGATCCGGGACAGGGCATGGTGAAGCTTTCTTT.

The J gene is TRBJ1-4, the V gene TRBV7-6, with D tentatively TRBD1 (6 bases). The CDR3 is 15 residues long. V lost 1 base and J 12 bases, leaving 18 bases between the germline ends. Germline V gene data show CDR1 as SGHVS and CDR2 as FNYEAQ. CDR3 bases: TGTGCCAGCAGCTTAGAGAACACAGGGTTCAGAGAACTGTTTTTT. It translates to CASSLENTGFRELFF.

The V call is TRBV19, the J call TRBJ2-2; D is possibly TRBD1 (5 bases). Between the trimmed V and J ends, which lost 6 bases and 5 bases, there was a span of 13 bases. This CDR3 is 14 amino acids long. The germline V gene encodes CDR1 LNHDA and CDR2 SQIVND (reference sequence). CDR3 residues: CASRDTGGTGELFF. CDR3 in DNA: TGTGCCAGTAGGGACACAGGTGGTACCGGGGAGCTGTTTTTT. The full variable domain, its missing parts supplied by reference TRBV19 and TRBJ2-2, is DGGITQSPKYLFRKEGQNVTLSCEQNLNHDAMYWYRQDPGQGLRLIYYSQIVNDFQKGDIAEGYSVSREKKESFPLTVTSAQKNPTAFYLCASRDTGGTGELFFGEGSRLTVL.

The rearrangement joins TRBV5-1 to TRBJ1-2; 7 bases line up with TRBD1. Germline V gene sequence: CDR1 SGHRS, CDR2 YFSETQ. The CDR3 has 15 amino acids. J was trimmed by 2 bases and V by 2 bases; bases with no gene match: 6. The CDR3 loop reads CASSLPGQQNYGYTF. The CDR3 region has the DNA TGCGCCAGCAGCTTACCGGGACAGCAAAACTATGGCTACACCTTC.

Here the CDR3 reads CASSGGQAIRAFF. The CDR3 DNA reads TGTGCCAGCAGCGGGGGACAGGCGATTAGGGCTTTCTTT. The rearrangement uses TRBV6-5 and TRBJ1-1; 8 nucleotides align to TRBD1. Looked up from germline, CDR1 is MNHEY and CDR2 is SVGAGI. V trimming: 6 bases; J trimming: 11 bases; junction bases outside the gene matches: 11. The CDR3 spans 13 residues.

This chain joins TRBV11-2 and TRBJ1-5; D unresolved. From germline, CDR1 is SGHAT and CDR2 FQNNGV. Trimming took 1 base from V and 5 from J, leaving 6 bases between them. The CDR3 has 13 amino acids. CDR3 DNA: TGTGCCAGCAGCTTAGGGCCCCATCAGCCCCAGCATTTT. Its translation: CASSLGPHQPQHF.

V and J are TRBV5-6 and TRBJ2-7; 9 nucleotides align to TRBD2. Germline V CDR1 and CDR2: SGHDT, YYEEEE. The CDR3 is 13 residues long. The V and J ends lost 5 bases and 1 base, in that order; junction bases with no gene match: 1. Here the CDR3 DNA reads TGTGCCAGCAGGGCGGGGGGGTCCTACGAGCAGTACTTC. Its protein is CASRAGGSYEQYF.